This TCR beta chain originates from a study of blood T cell repertoires in COVID-19. The CDR3 extends over 15 amino acids. V trimming: 3 bases; J trimming: 9 bases; junction bases outside the gene matches: 7. Germline V gene sequence: CDR1 SGHAT, CDR2 FQNNGV. This clone has just a few counts. Sequencing used immunoSEQ multiplex PCR; TCRdb keeps in-frame clones, though not all of them. The data show just over 350,000 clones, over 75% seen once. The TCR sequence derives from a woman in her twenties or thirties who had recovered from COVID-19. Sample: PBMCs or T cells enriched from blood (not recorded which). The V gene is TRBV11-2, the J gene TRBJ1-6; 8 positions match TRBD1. CDR3 residues: CASSFGTGRSSPLHF. The DNA for the CDR3 is TGTGCCAGCAGCTTCGGGACAGGAAGGTCTTCACCCCTCCACTTT.